This TCR beta chain is from a study of beta chain features in type 1 diabetes. The study, taken as a whole, reports: Moderate yet significant TCRB CDR3 shortening was seen in Type 1 diabetes patients in all four CD4+ subsets. Type 1 diabetes patients had fewer VDJ junction insertions and more deletions.

A note on this clone: The antigen is undetermined.

Reverse transcription of all isolated RNA meant that expressed TCRB transcripts were sequenced. Produced via immunoSEQ multiplex PCR; TCRdb's table is partial and in-frame only. The sample carries hundreds of thousands of clones, roughly 8% recorded once. The germline V and J ends were trimmed by 5 bases and 2 bases, with 15 bases remaining between them. The CDR3 is 16 residues long. Germline CDR1 SGHVS, CDR2 FNYEAQ. Input material: central memory CD4+ T cells from blood. The receptor was isolated from a woman aged 18-30 years in good health. V is TRBV7-6 and J is TRBJ1-4, with D possibly matching TRBD1 (6 bases). The CDR3 DNA is TGTGCCAGCAGCCTTCTGGGGGCAGGCACTAATGAAAAACTGTTTTTT. It encodes CASSLLGAGTNEKLFF.